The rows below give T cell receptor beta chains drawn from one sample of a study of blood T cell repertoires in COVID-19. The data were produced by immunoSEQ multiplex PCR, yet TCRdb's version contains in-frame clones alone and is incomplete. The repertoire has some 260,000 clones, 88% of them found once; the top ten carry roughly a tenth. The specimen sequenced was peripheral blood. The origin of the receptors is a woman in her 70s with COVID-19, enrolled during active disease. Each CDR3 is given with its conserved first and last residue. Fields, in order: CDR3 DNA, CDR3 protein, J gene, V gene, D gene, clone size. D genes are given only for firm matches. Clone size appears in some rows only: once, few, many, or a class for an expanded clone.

TGTGCCAGCCAGGGGGATTATGGCTACACCTTC | CASQGDYGYTF | TRBJ1-2 | TRBV12-3/TRBV12-4 | TRBD1 | -
TGTGCCAGCAGCTTCGACGGGGGAAGAGGGACTGAAGCTTTCTTT | CASSFDGGRGTEAFF | TRBJ1-1 | TRBV11-1 | - | -
TGCGCCAGCAGCTTTAGCGGGAGAGCTAATGAGCAGTTCTTC | CASSFSGRANEQFF | TRBJ2-1 | TRBV5-1 | TRBD2 | -
TGTGCCTGGAGTGTATCTGGGGGGGTCTATGGCTACACCTTC | CAWSVSGGVYGYTF | TRBJ1-2 | TRBV30 | - | few
TGTGCCAGCAGCAAAGCTCACACAGGGGGCTGTGAAGCTTTCTTT | CASSKAHTGGCEAFF | TRBJ1-1 | TRBV21-1 | - | -
TGTGCCAGCAGTCCGGGACAGGGTACTAGCGGGAGGGCCATCCAAGAGACCCAGTACTTC | CASSPGQGTSGRAIQETQYF | TRBJ2-5 | TRBV27 | TRBD2 | -
TGTGCCAGCAGCTCCCGGACAGTCGCTTTCTTT | CASSSRTVAFF | TRBJ1-1 | TRBV7-2 | - | -
TGTGCCAGCAGTTACTCGAGTCTGCTAGCCAAAAACATTCAGTACTTC | CASSYSSLLAKNIQYF | TRBJ2-4 | TRBV6-5 | - | -
TGTGCCAGCAGCCCCGGGGTAGCGGGAGGGCCCGATACGCAGTATTTT | CASSPGVAGGPDTQYF | TRBJ2-3 | TRBV7-9 | TRBD2 | -
TGTGCCAGCAGCGCCGGGACAGGGGAAAGGCAGTACTTC | CASSAGTGERQYF | TRBJ2-7 | TRBV9 | TRBD1 | -
TGTGCCAGTAAACTAGCGGGGAATTACAATGAGCAGTTCTTC | CASKLAGNYNEQFF | TRBJ2-1 | TRBV5-4 | TRBD2 | -
TGTGCCAGCAGCCAAGAAGGGGATCAGCCCCAGCATTTT | CASSQEGDQPQHF | TRBJ1-5 | TRBV3-1/TRBV3-2 | - | -
TGTGCCAGTACCAGCGGGAGGACCTACGAGCAGTACTTC | CASTSGRTYEQYF | TRBJ2-7 | TRBV19 | TRBD2 | few
TGTGCCAGCTCAGAATACCGGGAAGAAAGAGAGCAGTACTTC | CASSEYREEREQYF | TRBJ2-7 | TRBV18 | - | once
TGTGCCAGCCGGGACAGATATAGCAATCAGCCCCAGCATTTT | CASRDRYSNQPQHF | TRBJ1-5 | TRBV19 | TRBD1 | -
TGTGCCAGCAGCCAAGGTGGGACACTCCCGCTAGAAAGCTACACCTTC | CASSQGGTLPLESYTF | TRBJ1-2 | TRBV3-1/TRBV3-2 | - | -
TGTGCCAGTAGTATGGGACCGGGACTAGACAACTACAATGAGCAGTTCTTC | CASSMGPGLDNYNEQFF | TRBJ2-1 | TRBV19 | TRBD2 | -
TGTGCCAGCAGCCCCGGGGGGTATGGTCGGCAGCCCCAGCATTTT | CASSPGGYGRQPQHF | TRBJ1-5 | TRBV6-2/TRBV6-3 | - | -
TGTGCCAGCAGCCAGAGCGTTGAGCAGTTCTTC | CASSQSVEQFF | TRBJ2-1 | TRBV5-4 | - | -
TGTGCCAGCAGCCTCTTTGTCCAGGCGGGACCACCTAGCACAGATACGCAGTATTTT | CASSLFVQAGPPSTDTQYF | TRBJ2-3 | TRBV28 | - | -
TGTGCCAGCAGCCCTCGGGGGAAGGGTGCCAGCGGGAGCTCTGGAAACACCATATATTTT | CASSPRGKGASGSSGNTIYF | TRBJ1-3 | TRBV7-6 | - | -
TGTGCCAGCAGCTTGTTTTGGGGGCGAGGCAATCAGCCCCAGCATTTT | CASSLFWGRGNQPQHF | TRBJ1-5 | TRBV5-8 | - | -
TGTGCCAGCAGCCCATTGACTAGCGAAATCACAGATACGCAGTATTTT | CASSPLTSEITDTQYF | TRBJ2-3 | TRBV5-4 | TRBD2 | once
TGTGCTAGTACCGGGACAGGCGATCAGCCCCAGCATTTT | CASTGTGDQPQHF | TRBJ1-5 | TRBV12-5 | TRBD1 | -
TGTGCCAGCAGCATGACGACAGCAGGGGTCGTGCAGTACTTC | CASSMTTAGVVQYF | TRBJ2-7 | TRBV7-9 | - | once
TGTGCCAGCAGCTTAAATGTGGCAGGAAGGACTGAAGCTTTCTTT | CASSLNVAGRTEAFF | TRBJ1-1 | TRBV7-3 | - | -
TGCGCCAGCCAATTACAGGGGTACACTGAAGCTTTCTTT | CASQLQGYTEAFF | TRBJ1-1 | TRBV10-2 | TRBD1 | -
TGTGCCAGTAGTTTCCGGGATCACTATGGCTACACCTTC | CASSFRDHYGYTF | TRBJ1-2 | TRBV19 | - | -
TGTGCCAGCAGTGGGCAGGGAATTGTGAACACTGAAGCTTTCTTT | CASSGQGIVNTEAFF | TRBJ1-1 | TRBV2 | - | -
TGTGCCAGCACTCTAAATAGTGGTCTCGCCTTTAGCAGCAATCAGCCCCAGCATTTT | CASTLNSGLAFSSNQPQHF | TRBJ1-5 | TRBV28 | - | -
TGTGCCAGTAATAGGGGCTGGGGAACTGAAGCTTTCTTT | CASNRGWGTEAFF | TRBJ1-1 | TRBV19 | - | -
TGTGCCAGCAGTCCCGACAGGAAAACTCGCGGCAATGAGCAGTTCTTC | CASSPDRKTRGNEQFF | TRBJ2-1 | TRBV27 | - | -
TGCGCCAGCAGCCCGGTGCCGTCGAACACTGAAGCTTTCTTT | CASSPVPSNTEAFF | TRBJ1-1 | TRBV5-1 | - | -